This T cell receptor beta chain was documented in a study of shared clonotypes between healthy human individuals. Notes on the study in general: The study sampled only blood, and tissue repertoires likely differ.

Looked up from germline, CDR1 is SGHRS and CDR2 is YFSETQ. CDR3 length: 16 residues. V gave up 0 bases and J gave up 3 bases, with 15 bases separating them. In the case of this clone: Its antigen is as yet unknown.

Original data processing: Filtering of immunoSEQ junctional sequences could not match full-length read filtering. Method: immunoSEQ multiplex PCR; TCRdb's copy keeps in-frame clones and lacks some. That table furnishes V, J and clone size, whereas the DNA furnished D and trimming. The table has approximately 2,300,000 clones, under 95% seen once. Specimen: naive CD4+ T cells from PBMCs. As for subset: CD45RA+ positively selected. The sequence was obtained from a man aged 18 to 35 in good health. Some clones in this sample may be carry-over from other donors' samples. This chain uses TRBV5-1 with TRBJ2-5; D possibly uses TRBD1 or TRBD2 (6 bases each). The CDR3 region has the DNA TGCGCCAGCAGCTTGGCCTACGGGGGCGGAGAAGAGACCCAGTACTTC. This sequence encodes CASSLAYGGGEETQYF.